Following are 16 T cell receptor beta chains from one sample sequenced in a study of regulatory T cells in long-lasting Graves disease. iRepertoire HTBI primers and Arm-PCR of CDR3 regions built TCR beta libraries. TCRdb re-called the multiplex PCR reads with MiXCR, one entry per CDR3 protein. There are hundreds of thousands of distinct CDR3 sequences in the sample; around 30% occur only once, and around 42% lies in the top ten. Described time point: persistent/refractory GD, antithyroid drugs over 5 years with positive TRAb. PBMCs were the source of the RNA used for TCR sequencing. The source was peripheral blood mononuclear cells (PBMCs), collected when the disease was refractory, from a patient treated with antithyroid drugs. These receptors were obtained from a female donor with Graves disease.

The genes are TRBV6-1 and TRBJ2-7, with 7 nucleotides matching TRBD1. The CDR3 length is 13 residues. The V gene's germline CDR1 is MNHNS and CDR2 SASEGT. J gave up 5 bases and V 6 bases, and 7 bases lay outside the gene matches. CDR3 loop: CASRHTGAHEQYF. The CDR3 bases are TGTGCCAGCAGGCATACAGGGGCCCACGAGCAGTACTTC.

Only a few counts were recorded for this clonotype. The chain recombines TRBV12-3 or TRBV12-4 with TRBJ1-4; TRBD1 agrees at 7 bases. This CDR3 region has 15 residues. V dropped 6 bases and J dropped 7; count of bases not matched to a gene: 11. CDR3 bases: TGTGCCAGCAGCATATGGACAGGAGGGGGTGAAAAACTGTTTTTT. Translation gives CASSIWTGGGEKLFF.

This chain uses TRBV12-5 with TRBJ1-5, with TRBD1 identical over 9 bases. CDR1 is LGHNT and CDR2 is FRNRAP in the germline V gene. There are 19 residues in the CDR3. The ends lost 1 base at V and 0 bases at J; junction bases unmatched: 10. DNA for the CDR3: TGTGCTAGTGGTTTGGGCCGGGACAGGGAAGGTCATAGCAATCAGCCCCAGCATTTT. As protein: CASGLGRDREGHSNQPQHF.

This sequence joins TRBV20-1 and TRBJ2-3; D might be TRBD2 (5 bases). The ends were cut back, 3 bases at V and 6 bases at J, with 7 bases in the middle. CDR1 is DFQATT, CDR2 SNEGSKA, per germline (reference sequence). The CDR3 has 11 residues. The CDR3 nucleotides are TGCAGTGCTAGTAGAGGGGATACGCAGTATTTT. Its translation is CSASRGDTQYF.

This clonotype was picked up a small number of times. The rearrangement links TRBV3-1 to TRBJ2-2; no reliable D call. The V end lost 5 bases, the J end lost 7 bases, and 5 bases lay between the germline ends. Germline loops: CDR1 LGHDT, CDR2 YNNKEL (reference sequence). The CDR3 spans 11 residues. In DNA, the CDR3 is TGTGCCAGCAGCGGGATCGGGGAGCTGTTTTTT. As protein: CASSGIGELFF.

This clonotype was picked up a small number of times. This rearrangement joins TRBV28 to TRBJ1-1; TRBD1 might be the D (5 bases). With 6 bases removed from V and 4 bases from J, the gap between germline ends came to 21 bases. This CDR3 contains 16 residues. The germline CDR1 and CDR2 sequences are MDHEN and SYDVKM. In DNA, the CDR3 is TGTGCCAGCAGGATACGAGGGGTGGGGGTCGGCACTGAAGCTTTCTTT. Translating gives CASRIRGVGVGTEAFF.

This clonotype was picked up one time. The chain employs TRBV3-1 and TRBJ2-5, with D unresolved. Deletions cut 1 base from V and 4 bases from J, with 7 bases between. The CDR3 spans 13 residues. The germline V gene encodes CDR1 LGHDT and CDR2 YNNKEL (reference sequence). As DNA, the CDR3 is TGTGCCAGCAGCCAAGCGGAACCAGAGACCCAGTACTTC. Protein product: CASSQAEPETQYF.

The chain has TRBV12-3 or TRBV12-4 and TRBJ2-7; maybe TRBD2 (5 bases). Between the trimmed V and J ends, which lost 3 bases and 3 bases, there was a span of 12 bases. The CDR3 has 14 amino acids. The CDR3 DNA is TGTGCCAGCAGTTTCCGAGCGGCTGACTACGAGCAGTACTTC. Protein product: CASSFRAADYEQYF.

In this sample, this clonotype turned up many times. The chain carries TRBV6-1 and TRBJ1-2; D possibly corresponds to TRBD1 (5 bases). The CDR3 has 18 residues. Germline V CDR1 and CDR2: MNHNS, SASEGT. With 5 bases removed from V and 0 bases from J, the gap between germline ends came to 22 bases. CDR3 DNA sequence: TGTGCCAGCAGTCGAATCAGGGAGGTGGACGGAACTAACTATGGCTACACCTTC. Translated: CASSRIREVDGTNYGYTF.

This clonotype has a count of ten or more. The CDR3 DNA reads TGTGCCAGCAGTCACAGGGTGGATCAGCCCCAGCATTTT. This gives the protein CASSHRVDQPQHF. The chain has TRBV6-1 and TRBJ1-5, with D possibly being TRBD1 (6 bases). The CDR3 has 13 amino acids. V lost 5 bases to trimming and J lost 5 bases, with 10 bases between them. Germline V lookup: CDR1 MNHNS, CDR2 SASEGT.

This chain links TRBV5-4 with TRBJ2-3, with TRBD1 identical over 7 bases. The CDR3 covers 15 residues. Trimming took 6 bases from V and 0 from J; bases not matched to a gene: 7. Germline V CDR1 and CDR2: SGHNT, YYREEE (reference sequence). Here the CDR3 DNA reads TGTGCCAGCATCGACAGGGAAACTAGCACAGATACGCAGTATTTT. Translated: CASIDRETSTDTQYF.

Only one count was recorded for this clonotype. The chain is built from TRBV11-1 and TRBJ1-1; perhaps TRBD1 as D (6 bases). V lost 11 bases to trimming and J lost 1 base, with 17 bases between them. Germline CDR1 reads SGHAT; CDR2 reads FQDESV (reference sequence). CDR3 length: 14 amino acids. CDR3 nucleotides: TGTGCCGTCCAGCCAGGGGCGAGGAACACTGAAGCTTTCTTT. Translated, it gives CAVQPGARNTEAFF.

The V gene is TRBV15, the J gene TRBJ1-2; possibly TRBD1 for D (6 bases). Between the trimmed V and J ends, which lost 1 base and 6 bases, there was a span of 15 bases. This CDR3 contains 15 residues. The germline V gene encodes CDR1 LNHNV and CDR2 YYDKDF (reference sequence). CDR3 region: CATSRAGRGSDGYTF. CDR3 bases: TGTGCCACCAGCAGAGCTGGTAGGGGGTCGGATGGCTACACCTTC.

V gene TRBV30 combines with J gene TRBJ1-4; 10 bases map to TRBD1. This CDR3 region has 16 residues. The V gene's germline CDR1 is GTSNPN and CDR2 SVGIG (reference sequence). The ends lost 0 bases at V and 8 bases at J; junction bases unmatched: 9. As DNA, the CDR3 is TGTGCCTGGAGTGTACCCCGACAGGGGGCTCAGGAAAAACTGTTTTTT. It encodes CAWSVPRQGAQEKLFF. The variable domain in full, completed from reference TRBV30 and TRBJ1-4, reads SQTIHQWPATLVQPVGSPLSLECTVEGTSNPNLYWYRQAAGRGLQLLFYSVGIGQISSEVPQNLSASRPQDRQFILSSKKLLLSDSGFYLCAWSVPRQGAQEKLFFGSGTQLSVL.

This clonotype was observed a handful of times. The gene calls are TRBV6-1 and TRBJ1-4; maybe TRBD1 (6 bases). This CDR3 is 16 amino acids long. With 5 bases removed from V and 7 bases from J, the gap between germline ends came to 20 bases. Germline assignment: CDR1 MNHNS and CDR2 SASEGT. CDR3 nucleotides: TGTGCCAGCAGTCCTACGGTTAGGGGGATACCTGAAAAACTGTTTTTT. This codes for CASSPTVRGIPEKLFF.

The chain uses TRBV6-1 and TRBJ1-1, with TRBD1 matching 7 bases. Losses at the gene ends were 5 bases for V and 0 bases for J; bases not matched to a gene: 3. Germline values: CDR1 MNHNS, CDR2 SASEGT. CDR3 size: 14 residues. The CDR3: CASSQQGLNTEAFF. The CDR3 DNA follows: TGTGCCAGCAGTCAACAGGGGCTGAACACTGAAGCTTTCTTT.